The rows below give T cell receptor beta chains drawn from one sample of a study of breast tumors, draining lymph nodes, adjacent tissues. One entry per CDR3 protein, called by TCRdb with MiXCR from the multiplex PCR reads. The repertoire includes 150,000 to 200,000 distinct CDR3 sequences, roughly 30% of them detected once, and around 4.1% sits in the top ten. Sequencing was done on a sample of axillary lymph node tissue. Receptors were obtained from a female donor with breast cancer. Some clones in this sample may be carry-over from other donors' samples. CDR3s include the opening cysteine and the closing phenylalanine or tryptophan. The D gene is left open where the match is weak. Clone size is shown for a subset of rows, as once, few, many or a class of expanded clone.

length,J,V,size,D,CDR3,DNA
14,TRBJ1-5,TRBV5-1,few,TRBD1,CASSYGQGGHPQHF,TGCGCCAGCAGCTATGGACAGGGGGGCCACCCCCAGCATTTT
12,TRBJ1-3,TRBV2,many,-,CASSISGNTIYF,TGTGCCAGCAGTATCTCTGGAAACACCATATATTTT
18,TRBJ2-1,TRBV20-1,few,TRBD2,CSASVRGTSGGFYNEQFF,TGCAGTGCTAGTGTCCGGGGGACTAGCGGGGGTTTTTACAATGAGCAGTTCTTC
13,TRBJ1-3,TRBV6-6,many,-,CASNGVSGNTIYF,TGTGCCAGCAACGGCGTCTCTGGAAACACCATATATTTT
14,TRBJ2-3,TRBV11-2,many,-,CASSLIGATDTQYF,TGTGCCAGCAGCTTGATCGGTGCAACAGATACGCAGTATTTT
19,TRBJ2-5,TRBV6-1,many,TRBD1,CASRGLNRGRWSGWETQYF,TGTGCCAGCAGGGGCCTTAACAGGGGGCGCTGGTCGGGTTGGGAGACCCAGTACTTC
15,TRBJ2-7,TRBV19,many,TRBD2,CASSSREGAMGEQYF,TGTGCCAGTAGTTCGAGGGAGGGAGCCATGGGTGAGCAGTACTTC
13,TRBJ2-7,TRBV20-1,many,-,CSASMSGSYEQYF,TGCAGTGCTAGCATGAGTGGCTCCTACGAGCAGTACTTC
16,TRBJ2-2,TRBV19,-,-,CASSPLRGNLIGGLFF,TGTGCCAGTAGCCCTCTGCGGGGCAATTTGATTGGGGGGCTGTTTTTT
14,TRBJ2-7,TRBV20-1,many,-,CSARETQGSYEQYF,TGCAGTGCTAGAGAGACGCAGGGTAGTTACGAGCAGTACTTC
13,TRBJ1-4,TRBV3-2,-,-,CASSQRDREKLFF,TGTGCCAGCAGCCAAAGGGACCGCGAAAAACTGTTTTTT
14,TRBJ2-7,TRBV24-1,many,-,CATSEAPGGHEQYF,TGTGCCACCAGTGAGGCCCCGGGGGGCCACGAGCAGTACTTC
18,TRBJ1-2,TRBV7-2,many,TRBD1,CASSRGTANMESDKGYTF,TGTGCCAGCAGCCGAGGGACAGCTAATATGGAGTCGGACAAGGGCTACACCTTC
15,TRBJ2-7,TRBV6-1,-,-,CASSELGGSSYEQYF,TGTGCCAGCAGTGAACTAGGGGGGTCCTCCTACGAGCAGTACTTC
15,TRBJ2-1,TRBV29-1,many,TRBD2,CSARLAGEAYNEQFF,TGCAGCGCCAGACTAGCGGGAGAGGCCTACAATGAGCAGTTCTTC
13,TRBJ1-1,TRBV5-6,few,-,CASSLGWGSEAFF,TGTGCCAGCAGCCTTGGATGGGGGTCTGAAGCTTTCTTT
14,TRBJ2-3,TRBV5-5,many,-,CASSSAGRTDTQYF,TGTGCCAGCAGCTCCGCAGGCAGGACAGATACGCAGTATTTT
18,TRBJ2-2,TRBV6-5,-,-,CASTPGPGLDLNTGELFF,TGTGCCAGCACCCCCGGGCCTGGGCTGGACCTGAACACCGGGGAGCTGTTTTTT
14,TRBJ1-4,TRBV11-3,-,TRBD1,CASSPGGAGRKLFF,TGTGCCAGCAGCCCAGGGGGGGCGGGGAGAAAACTGTTTTTT
16,TRBJ2-5,TRBV7-2,-,TRBD2,CASSFGLAGLQRTQYF,TGTGCCAGCAGCTTCGGACTAGCGGGCCTCCAAAGGACCCAGTACTTC
13,TRBJ1-2,TRBV20-1,-,TRBD1,CSARRSDRAGYTF,TGCAGTGCTAGGAGGTCTGACAGGGCGGGCTACACCTTC
15,TRBJ2-7,TRBV10-1,many,TRBD2,CASSETGTNTYEQYF,TGCGCCAGCAGTGAGACCGGGACTAACACCTACGAGCAGTACTTC
15,TRBJ2-5,TRBV7-9,-,TRBD2,CASSPVAGGYNELFF,TGTGCCAGCAGCCCCGTGGCGGGAGGCTACAATGAGCTGTTCTTC
15,TRBJ2-2,TRBV29-1,many,-,CSVRTGSLNTGELFF,TGCAGCGTCCGAACCGGGTCTCTGAACACCGGGGAGCTGTTTTTT
12,TRBJ2-1,TRBV3-1,many,TRBD1,CASSSQGTEQFF,TGTGCCAGCAGCTCACAGGGGACTGAGCAGTTCTTC
18,TRBJ2-2,TRBV5-4,-,-,CASSPGLTGHPNTGELFF,TGTGCCAGCAGCCCAGGACTAACGGGACACCCGAACACCGGGGAGCTGTTTTTT
15,TRBJ1-3,TRBV3-1,-,-,CASSVRTVSGNTIYF,TGTGCCAGCAGCGTAAGGACAGTCTCTGGAAACACCATATATTTT
16,TRBJ2-5,TRBV20-1,-,TRBD2,CSAPAGVAGLGETQYF,TGCAGTGCTCCGGCGGGGGTAGCGGGATTGGGGGAGACCCAGTACTTC
16,TRBJ2-2,TRBV19,many,-,CASSLQTVGVTGELFF,TGTGCCAGTAGTCTCCAGACCGTAGGGGTAACCGGGGAGCTGTTTTTT
13,TRBJ1-4,TRBV12-5,-,-,CASGLAGAEKLFF,TGTGCTAGTGGTTTAGCGGGGGCTGAAAAACTGTTTTTT
12,TRBJ1-1,TRBV12-3/TRBV12-4,few,-,CASVRMNTEAFF,TGTGCCAGTGTTAGGATGAACACTGAAGCTTTCTTT
15,TRBJ2-1,TRBV28,-,TRBD2,CASSFAGGSYNEQFF,TGTGCCAGCAGTTTCGCGGGAGGCTCCTACAATGAGCAGTTCTTC
16,TRBJ2-7,TRBV10-1,many,TRBD1,CASRRRYRGESYEQYF,TGCGCCAGCAGGAGACGCTACAGGGGTGAGTCCTACGAGCAGTACTTC
17,TRBJ2-3,TRBV5-1,-,TRBD1,CASSTITGGMDTDTQYF,TGCGCCAGCAGCACCATCACAGGGGGCATGGACACAGATACGCAGTATTTT
15,TRBJ2-7,TRBV10-3,-,TRBD2,CAISALPSGSYEQYF,TGTGCCATCAGTGCTTTGCCTAGCGGGAGCTACGAGCAGTACTTC
15,TRBJ1-2,TRBV5-5,many,-,CASSNQQGVGYGYTF,TGTGCCAGCAGCAACCAACAGGGCGTTGGTTACGGCTACACCTTC
14,TRBJ2-1,TRBV5-1,-,TRBD1,CASSFYQGAGEQFF,TGCGCCAGCAGTTTTTACCAGGGGGCCGGGGAGCAGTTCTTC
14,TRBJ2-7,TRBV7-8,many,TRBD1,CASSWPGQGNKQYF,TGTGCCAGCAGCTGGCCGGGACAGGGGAATAAGCAGTACTTC
13,TRBJ2-7,TRBV2,many,-,CASGSTVSYEQYF,TGTGCCAGCGGTTCTACTGTCTCCTACGAGCAGTACTTC
12,TRBJ1-5,TRBV20-1,many,-,CSARDRNQPQHF,TGCAGTGCTAGAGATCGGAATCAGCCCCAGCATTTT
16,TRBJ2-1,TRBV6-6,-,-,CASSHSGGPPYNEQFF,TGTGCCAGCAGTCACTCCGGGGGGCCACCCTACAATGAGCAGTTCTTC
14,TRBJ2-7,TRBV29-1,-,TRBD1,CSVIERDRVHEQYF,TGCAGCGTTATAGAAAGGGACAGGGTACACGAGCAGTACTTC
15,TRBJ2-1,TRBV7-2,many,-,CASSTGTHANNEQFF,TGTGCCAGCAGTACCGGGACCCACGCCAACAATGAGCAGTTCTTC
13,TRBJ2-5,TRBV5-6,-,TRBD1,CASRQGTRETQYF,TGTGCCAGCCGACAGGGGACGCGGGAGACCCAGTACTTC
18,TRBJ2-6,TRBV14,many,-,CASSQFGQPYSGANVLTF,TGTGCCAGCAGCCAATTCGGACAGCCCTACTCTGGGGCCAACGTCCTGACTTTC